This TCR beta chain was sequenced in a study of T cell responses to AZD1222 COVID-19 vaccine. A remark on this clone: The antigen remains undetermined.

This CDR3 has 16 amino acids. V lost 0 bases, J lost 6 bases, and 6 bases stayed unmatched. Germline V CDR1 and CDR2: SGHRS, YFSETQ. TCRdb's copy holds only in-frame clones and misses some; the assay was immunoSEQ multiplex PCR. This table has approximately 150,000 clones, roughly 88% appearing once. Analysis merged second doses at about 4 or about 12 weeks. Study observations and caveats: Donor demographics were predominantly white British with a female majority; clonal diversity may be underestimated.

This receptor was obtained from an adult who received the AZD1222 COVID-19 vaccine. The chain combines TRBV5-1 with TRBJ2-1, with 10 bases lining up with TRBD2. The sample consisted of peripheral blood, taken 28 days after the second AZD1222 dose. CDR3 nucleotide sequence: TGCGCCAGCAGCTTGGGAGCGGGAGGGCCGGGCAATGAGCAGTTCTTC. Protein product: CASSLGAGGPGNEQFF.